This T cell receptor (beta chain) was recovered during a study of blood T cell repertoires in COVID-19. Authors' methods: Quantification of nucleated cells was approximated via reference gene primer amplification. Profiled with immunoSEQ multiplex PCR; TCRdb holds only in-frame clones, not every one. Clone size and the V and J calls come from that table; the DNA yielded D and trimming. This sample has about 120,000 clones, with around 83% found just once. V was cut by 0 bases and J by 4 bases, with 9 bases left in between. CDR3 length equals 14 residues. The germline V gene has CDR1 KGHSH and CDR2 LQKENI. This clone was seen a few times.

The sequence came from a man in his 70s with acute or convalescent COVID-19. The chain employs TRBV18 and TRBJ1-1; tentative D call: TRBD1 (6 bases). Sample: peripheral blood. The CDR3 region is CASSPPGGPTEAFF. CDR3 DNA: TGTGCCAGCTCACCACCGGGGGGGCCCACTGAAGCTTTCTTT.